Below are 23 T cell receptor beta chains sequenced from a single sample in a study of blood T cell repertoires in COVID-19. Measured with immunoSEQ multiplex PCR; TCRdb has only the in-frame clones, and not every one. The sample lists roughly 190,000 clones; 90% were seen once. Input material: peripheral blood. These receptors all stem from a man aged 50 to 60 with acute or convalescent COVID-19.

The CDR3, as DNA: TGCAGCGTCCGCGGACAGGGAGGTTCAGATACGCAGTATTTT. This translates into CSVRGQGGSDTQYF. V and J are TRBV29-1 and TRBJ2-3; TRBD1 matches 8 bases. The germline CDR1 and CDR2 sequences are SQVTM and ANQGSEA. Losses at the gene ends were 6 bases for V and 4 bases for J; bases not matched to a gene: 9. The CDR3 extends over 14 amino acids.

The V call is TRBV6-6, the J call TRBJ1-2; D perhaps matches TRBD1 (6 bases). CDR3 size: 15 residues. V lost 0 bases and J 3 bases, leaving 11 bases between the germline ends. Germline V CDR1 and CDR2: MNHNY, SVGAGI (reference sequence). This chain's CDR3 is CASSYSRGAYYGYTF. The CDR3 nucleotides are TGTGCCAGCAGTTACTCTCGGGGGGCCTACTATGGCTACACCTTC.

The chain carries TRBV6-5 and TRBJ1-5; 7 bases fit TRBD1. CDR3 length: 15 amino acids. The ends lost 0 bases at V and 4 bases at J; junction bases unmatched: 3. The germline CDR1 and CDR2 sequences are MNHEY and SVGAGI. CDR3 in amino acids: CASSYSQGGNQPQHF. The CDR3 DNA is TGTGCCAGCAGTTACTCTCAGGGGGGTAATCAGCCCCAGCATTTT.

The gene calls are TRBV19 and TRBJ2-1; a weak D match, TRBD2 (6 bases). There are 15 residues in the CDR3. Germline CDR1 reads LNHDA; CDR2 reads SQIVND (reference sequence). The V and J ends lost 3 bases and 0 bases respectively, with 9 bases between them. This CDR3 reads CASSMPGSSYNEQFF. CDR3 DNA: TGTGCCAGTAGTATGCCCGGGAGCTCCTACAATGAGCAGTTCTTC.

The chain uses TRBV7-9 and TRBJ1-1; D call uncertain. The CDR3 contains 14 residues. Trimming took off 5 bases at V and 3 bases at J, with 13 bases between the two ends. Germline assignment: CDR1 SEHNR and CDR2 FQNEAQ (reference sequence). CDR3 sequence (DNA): TGTGCCAGCAGCCGCGGGGTGGCGGACACTGAAGCTTTCTTT. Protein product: CASSRGVADTEAFF.

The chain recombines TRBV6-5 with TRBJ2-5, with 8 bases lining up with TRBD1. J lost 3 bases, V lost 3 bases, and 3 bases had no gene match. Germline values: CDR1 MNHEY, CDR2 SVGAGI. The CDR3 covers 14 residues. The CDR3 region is CASSYGTGKETQYF. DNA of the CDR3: TGTGCCAGCAGTTATGGGACAGGCAAAGAGACCCAGTACTTC.

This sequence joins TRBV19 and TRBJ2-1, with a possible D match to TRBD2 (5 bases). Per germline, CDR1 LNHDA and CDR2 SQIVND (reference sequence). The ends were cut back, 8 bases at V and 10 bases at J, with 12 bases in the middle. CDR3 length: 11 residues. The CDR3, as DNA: TGTGCCAGTGTGAGCGGAATCGAGCAGTTCTTC. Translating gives CASVSGIEQFF. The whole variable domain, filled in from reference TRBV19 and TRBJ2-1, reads DGGITQSPKYLFRKEGQNVTLSCEQNLNHDAMYWYRQDPGQGLRLIYYSQIVNDFQKGDIAEGYSVSREKKESFPLTVTSAQKNPTAFYLCASVSGIEQFFGPGTRLTVL.

CDR3 sequence reads: CASSPPNGQIPDTQYF. DNA of the CDR3: TGTGCCAGCTCACCACCGAATGGGCAGATACCCGATACGCAGTATTTT. The gene calls are TRBV18 and TRBJ2-3; D remains unclear. CDR1 and CDR2 (germline): KGHSH, LQKENI. There are 16 residues in the CDR3. V shed 0 bases and J shed 6 bases, with 16 bases lying between them.

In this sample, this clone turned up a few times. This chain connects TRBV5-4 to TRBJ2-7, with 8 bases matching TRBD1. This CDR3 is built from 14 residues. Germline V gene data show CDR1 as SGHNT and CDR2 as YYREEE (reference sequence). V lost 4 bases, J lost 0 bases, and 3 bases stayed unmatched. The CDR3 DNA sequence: TGTGCCAGCAGCCAGGACAGGGACTCCTACGAGCAGTACTTC. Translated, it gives CASSQDRDSYEQYF.

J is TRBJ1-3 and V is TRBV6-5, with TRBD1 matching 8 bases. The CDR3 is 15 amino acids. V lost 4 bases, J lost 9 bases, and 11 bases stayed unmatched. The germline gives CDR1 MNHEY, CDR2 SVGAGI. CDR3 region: CASSFTDRGDGTIYF. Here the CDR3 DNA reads TGTGCCAGCAGTTTTACCGACAGGGGTGACGGCACCATATATTTT.

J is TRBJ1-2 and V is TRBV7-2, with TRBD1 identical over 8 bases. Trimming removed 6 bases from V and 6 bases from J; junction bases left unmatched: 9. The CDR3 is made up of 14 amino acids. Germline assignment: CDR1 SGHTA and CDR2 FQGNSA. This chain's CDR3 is CASRQRTGLNGYTF. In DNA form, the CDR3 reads TGTGCCAGCAGGCAGCGGACAGGGCTCAATGGCTACACCTTC.

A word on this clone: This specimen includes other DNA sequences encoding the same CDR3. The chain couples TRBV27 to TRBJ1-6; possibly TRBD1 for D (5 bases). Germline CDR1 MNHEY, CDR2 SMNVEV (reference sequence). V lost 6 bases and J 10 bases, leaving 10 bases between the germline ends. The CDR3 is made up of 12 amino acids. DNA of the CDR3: TGTGCCAGCAGCTCCCGGGGGTCACCCCTCCACTTT. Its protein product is CASSSRGSPLHF.

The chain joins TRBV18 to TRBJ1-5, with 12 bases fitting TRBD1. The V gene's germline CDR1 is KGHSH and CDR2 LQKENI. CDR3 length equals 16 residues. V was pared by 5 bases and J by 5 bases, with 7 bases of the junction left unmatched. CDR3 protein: CASSYSGTGGDQPQHF. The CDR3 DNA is TGTGCCAGCTCATACTCCGGGACAGGGGGCGATCAGCCCCAGCATTTT.

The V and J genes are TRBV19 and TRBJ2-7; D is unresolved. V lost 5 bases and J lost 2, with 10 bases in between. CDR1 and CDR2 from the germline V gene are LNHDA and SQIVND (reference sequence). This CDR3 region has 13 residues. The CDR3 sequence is CASSPSITYEQYF. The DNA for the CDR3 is TGTGCCAGTAGTCCGAGTATTACCTACGAGCAGTACTTC.

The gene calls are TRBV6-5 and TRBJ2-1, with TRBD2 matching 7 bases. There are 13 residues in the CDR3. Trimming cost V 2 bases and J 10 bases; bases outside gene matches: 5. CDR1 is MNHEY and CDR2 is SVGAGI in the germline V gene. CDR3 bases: TGTGCCAGCAGTTACCCTCTAGCGGCAGAGCAGTTCTTC. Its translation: CASSYPLAAEQFF.

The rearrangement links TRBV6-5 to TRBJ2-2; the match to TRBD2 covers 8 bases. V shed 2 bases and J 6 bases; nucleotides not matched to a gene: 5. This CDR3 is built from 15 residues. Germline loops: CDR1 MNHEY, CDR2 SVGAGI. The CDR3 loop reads CASSYRWTSSGELFF. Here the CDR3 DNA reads TGTGCCAGCAGTTACCGCTGGACTAGCTCCGGGGAGCTGTTTTTT.

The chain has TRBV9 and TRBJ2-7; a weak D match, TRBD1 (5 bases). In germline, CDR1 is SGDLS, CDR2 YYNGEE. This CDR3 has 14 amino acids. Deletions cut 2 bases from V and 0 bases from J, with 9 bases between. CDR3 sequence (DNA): TGTGCCAGCAGCGTTAGGGGTTCCTCCTACGAGCAGTACTTC. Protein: CASSVRGSSYEQYF.

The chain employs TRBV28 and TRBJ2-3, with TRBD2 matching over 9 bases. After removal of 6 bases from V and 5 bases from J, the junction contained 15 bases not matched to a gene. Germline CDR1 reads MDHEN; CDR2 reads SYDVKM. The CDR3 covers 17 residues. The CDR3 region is CASSEVYWRGGVDTQYF. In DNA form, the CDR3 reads TGTGCCAGCAGCGAAGTTTATTGGCGGGGGGGAGTAGATACGCAGTATTTT.

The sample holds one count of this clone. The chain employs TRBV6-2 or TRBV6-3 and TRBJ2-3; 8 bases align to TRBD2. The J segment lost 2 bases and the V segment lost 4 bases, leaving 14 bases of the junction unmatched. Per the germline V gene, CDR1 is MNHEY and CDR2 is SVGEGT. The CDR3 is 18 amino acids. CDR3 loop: CASSSPRGRGDNTDTQYF. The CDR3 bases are TGTGCCAGCAGTTCCCCACGGGGGCGGGGGGACAACACAGATACGCAGTATTTT.

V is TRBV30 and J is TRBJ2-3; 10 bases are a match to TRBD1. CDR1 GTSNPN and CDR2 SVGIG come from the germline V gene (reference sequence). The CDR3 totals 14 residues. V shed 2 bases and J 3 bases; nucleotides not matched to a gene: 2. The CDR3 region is CAWSWGQGTDTQYF. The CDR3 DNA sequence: TGTGCCTGGAGTTGGGGACAGGGGACAGATACGCAGTATTTT.

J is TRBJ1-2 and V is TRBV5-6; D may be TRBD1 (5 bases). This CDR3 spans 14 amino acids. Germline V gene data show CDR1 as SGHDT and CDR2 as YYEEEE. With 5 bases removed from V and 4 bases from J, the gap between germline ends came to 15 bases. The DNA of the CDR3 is TGTGCCAGCAGACCATGGGCAGGGCTCTATGGCTACACCTTC. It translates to CASRPWAGLYGYTF.

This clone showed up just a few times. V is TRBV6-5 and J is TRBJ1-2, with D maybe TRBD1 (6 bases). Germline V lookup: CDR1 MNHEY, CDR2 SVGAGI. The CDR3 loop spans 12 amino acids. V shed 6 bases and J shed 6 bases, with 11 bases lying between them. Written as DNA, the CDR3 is TGTGCCAGCAGCCCAGGGGTGAATGGCTACACCTTC. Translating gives CASSPGVNGYTF.

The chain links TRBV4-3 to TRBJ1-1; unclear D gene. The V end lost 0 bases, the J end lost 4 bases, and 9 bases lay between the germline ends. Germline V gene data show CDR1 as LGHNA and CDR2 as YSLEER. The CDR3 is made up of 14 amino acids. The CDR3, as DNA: TGCGCCAGCAGCCAAGATCGGGTAGGCACTGAAGCTTTCTTT. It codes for CASSQDRVGTEAFF.